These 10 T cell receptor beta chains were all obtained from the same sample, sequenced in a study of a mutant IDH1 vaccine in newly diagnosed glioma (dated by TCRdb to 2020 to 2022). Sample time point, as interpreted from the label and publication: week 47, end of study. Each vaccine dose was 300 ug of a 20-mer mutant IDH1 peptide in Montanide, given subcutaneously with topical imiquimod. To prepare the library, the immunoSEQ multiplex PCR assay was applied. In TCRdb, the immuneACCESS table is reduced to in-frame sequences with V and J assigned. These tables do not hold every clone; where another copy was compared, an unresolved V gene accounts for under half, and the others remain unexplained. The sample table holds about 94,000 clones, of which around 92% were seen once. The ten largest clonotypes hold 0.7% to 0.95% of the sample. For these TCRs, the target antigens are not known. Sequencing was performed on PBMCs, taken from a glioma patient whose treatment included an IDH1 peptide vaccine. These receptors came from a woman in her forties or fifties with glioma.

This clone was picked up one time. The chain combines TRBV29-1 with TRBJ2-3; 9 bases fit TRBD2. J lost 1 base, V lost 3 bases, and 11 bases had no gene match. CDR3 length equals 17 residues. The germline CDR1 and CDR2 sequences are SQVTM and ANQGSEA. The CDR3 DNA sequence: TGCAGCGTTGACCTCGCATCTAGCGGGAAGGGCACAGATACGCAGTATTTT. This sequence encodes CSVDLASSGKGTDTQYF.

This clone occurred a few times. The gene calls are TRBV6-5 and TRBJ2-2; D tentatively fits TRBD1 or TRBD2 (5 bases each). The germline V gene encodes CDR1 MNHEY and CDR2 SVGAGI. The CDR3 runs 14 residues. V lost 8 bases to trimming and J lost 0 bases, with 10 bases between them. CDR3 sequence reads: CASVGPANTGELFF. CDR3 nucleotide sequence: TGTGCCAGCGTGGGACCAGCGAACACCGGGGAGCTGTTTTTT.

The CDR3 sequence is CASSLEQGGYEQFF. CDR3 in DNA: TGTGCCAGCAGCCTGGAACAGGGGGGCTATGAGCAGTTCTTC. The rearrangement joins TRBV28 to TRBJ2-1; 8 bases are shared with TRBD1. V shed 6 bases and J 8 bases; nucleotides not matched to a gene: 9. CDR3 length: 14 residues. Germline CDR1 is MDHEN and CDR2 is SYDVKM.

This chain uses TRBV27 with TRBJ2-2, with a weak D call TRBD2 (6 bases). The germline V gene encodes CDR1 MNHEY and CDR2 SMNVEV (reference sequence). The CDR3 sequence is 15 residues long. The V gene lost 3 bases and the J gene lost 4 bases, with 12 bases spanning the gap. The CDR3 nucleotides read TGTGCCAGCAGTTTTCTGGCGGGACTCACCGGGGAGCTGTTTTTT. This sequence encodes CASSFLAGLTGELFF.

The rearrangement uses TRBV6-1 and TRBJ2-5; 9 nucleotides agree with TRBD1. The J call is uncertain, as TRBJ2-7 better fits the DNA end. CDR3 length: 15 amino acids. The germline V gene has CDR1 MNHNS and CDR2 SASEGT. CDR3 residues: CASIEGRTGAYEQYF. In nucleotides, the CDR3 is TGTGCCAGCATCGAGGGGAGGACAGGGGCCTACGAGCAGTACTTC.

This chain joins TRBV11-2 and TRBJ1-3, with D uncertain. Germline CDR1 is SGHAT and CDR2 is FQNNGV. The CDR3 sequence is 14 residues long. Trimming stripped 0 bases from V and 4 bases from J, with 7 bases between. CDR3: CASSLDGPGNTIYF. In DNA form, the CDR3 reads TGTGCCAGCAGCTTAGATGGGCCAGGAAACACCATATATTTT.

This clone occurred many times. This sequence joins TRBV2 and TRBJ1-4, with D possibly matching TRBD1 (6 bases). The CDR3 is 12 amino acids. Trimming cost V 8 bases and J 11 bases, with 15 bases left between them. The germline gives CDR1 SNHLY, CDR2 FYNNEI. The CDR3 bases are TGTGCCAGCGGAGCCACAGGGTCTAAACTGTTTTTT. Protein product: CASGATGSKLFF.

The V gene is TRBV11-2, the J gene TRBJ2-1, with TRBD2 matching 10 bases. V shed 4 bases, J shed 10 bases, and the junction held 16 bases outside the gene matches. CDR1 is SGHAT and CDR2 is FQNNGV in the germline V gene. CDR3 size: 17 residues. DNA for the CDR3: TGTGCCAGCAGCTCACTAAGGACGAGCGGGAGGGGAAGGGAGCAGTTCTTC. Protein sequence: CASSSLRTSGRGREQFF.

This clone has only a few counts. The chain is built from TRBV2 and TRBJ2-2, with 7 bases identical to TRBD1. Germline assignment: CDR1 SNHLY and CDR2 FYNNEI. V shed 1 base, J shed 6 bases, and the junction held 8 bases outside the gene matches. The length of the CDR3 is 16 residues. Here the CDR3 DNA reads TGTGCCAGCAGTGAAGGACAGGGAACGTTTGCCGGGGAGCTGTTTTTT. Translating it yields CASSEGQGTFAGELFF.

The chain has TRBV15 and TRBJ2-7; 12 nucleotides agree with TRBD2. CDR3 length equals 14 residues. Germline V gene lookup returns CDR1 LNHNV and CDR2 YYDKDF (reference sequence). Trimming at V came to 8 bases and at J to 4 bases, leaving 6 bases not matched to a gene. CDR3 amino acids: CATRLAGARYEQYF. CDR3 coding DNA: TGTGCCACCCGACTAGCGGGAGCCCGGTACGAGCAGTACTTC.